The clone carrying this TCR beta chain came up once. Antigen unknown. V was pared by 1 base and J by 2 bases, with 19 bases between. This CDR3 region has 18 residues. The V gene's germline CDR1 is SGDLS and CDR2 YYNGEE. These data come from a study of monozygotic twins with cystic fibrosis. Study-wide results and caveats: In this small cohort, shared CDR3 numbers showed no association with age, concordance or disease severity. Monozygotic CF twin pairs shared significantly more nucleotide-identical clonotypes than unrelated CF individuals did.

Libraries were prepared by immunoSEQ multiplex PCR; TCRdb keeps only in-frame clonotypes and omits some of them. The sample holds under 30,000 clones, around nine tenths seen once. Sequenced material: blood. The chain employs TRBV9 and TRBJ1-3; D call uncertain. This receptor was taken from a girl aged 2 to 10 with cystic fibrosis. CDR3 sequence reads: CASSVQAPDTFPGNTIYF. The CDR3 nucleotides read TGTGCCAGCAGCGTACAGGCCCCCGACACCTTCCCTGGAAACACCATATATTTT.